Presented here are 8 T cell receptor beta chains from one specimen sequenced in a study of cytomegalovirus exposure and HLA in healthy donors. The PCR employed 60 Vbeta primers together with 13 Jbeta primers. Profiled with immunoSEQ multiplex PCR; TCRdb holds only in-frame clones, not every one. The profile covers approximately 61,000 clones, with over 60% appearing a single time and approximately 2.9% taken by the ten largest. The material sequenced was PBMCs. Receptor source: a woman in her forties or fifties in good health and CMV-seronegative.

This chain links TRBV28 with TRBJ1-2; TRBD1 matches 10 bases. V lost 4 bases and J lost 8; bases outside the gene matches: 16. Germline loops: CDR1 MDHEN, CDR2 SYDVKM. The CDR3 runs to 17 residues. Written as DNA, the CDR3 is TGTGCCAGCAGTTCCCATAAAGAGGGGGACAGGGGCTGGGGCTACACCTTC. Protein product: CASSSHKEGDRGWGYTF.

This clone was recorded once. This rearrangement joins TRBV6-4 to TRBJ1-5; D is ambiguous. The CDR3 length is 14 residues. The germline CDR1 and CDR2 sequences are MRHNA and SNTAGT. Trimming pared 7 bases from V and 0 bases from J, leaving 10 bases between. The CDR3 reads CASTPLPSNQPQHF. In DNA form, the CDR3 reads TGTGCCAGCACCCCCCTTCCTAGCAATCAGCCCCAGCATTTT.

V usage is TRBV25-1 and J usage is TRBJ2-7; D gene uncertain. V lost 6 bases to trimming and J lost 5 bases, with 11 bases between them. The CDR3 contains 12 residues. Germline assignment: CDR1 MGHDK and CDR2 SYGVNS. The DNA of the CDR3 is TGTGCCAGCAGCAGCAGGAAAGACGAGCAGTACTTC. This translates into CASSSRKDEQYF.

The rearrangement uses TRBV5-6 and TRBJ2-3; D call uncertain. V lost 5 bases and J 0 bases, leaving 10 bases between the germline ends. Germline assignment: CDR1 SGHDT and CDR2 YYEEEE. The CDR3 length is 14 residues. The CDR3 reads CASSPLSSTDTQYF. CDR3 coding DNA: TGTGCCAGCAGTCCCCTCTCCAGCACAGATACGCAGTATTTT.

V gene TRBV11-2 combines with J gene TRBJ1-1, with D unresolved. CDR3 length: 19 residues. Trimming left V 0 bases short and J 0 bases short, with 20 bases between. Germline CDR1 is SGHAT and CDR2 is FQNNGV. The CDR3 DNA is TGTGCCAGCAGCTTAGATCAGGAGGGATTGGGTTGGATGAACACTGAAGCTTTCTTT. Its translation is CASSLDQEGLGWMNTEAFF.

The genes are TRBV5-4 and TRBJ2-5; TRBD1 matches at 8 bases. CDR3 size: 15 residues. After removal of 4 bases from V and 3 bases from J, the junction contained 8 bases not matched to a gene. Germline V gene sequence: CDR1 SGHNT, CDR2 YYREEE (reference sequence). The CDR3, as DNA: TGTGCCAGCAGCCTACCTCGGACAGGGAAAGAGACCCAGTACTTC. This translates into CASSLPRTGKETQYF.

The chain combines TRBV4-3 with TRBJ2-5; the D gene is possibly TRBD2 (5 bases). The V gene lost 8 bases and the J gene lost 0 bases, with 19 bases spanning the gap. Germline V gene sequence: CDR1 LGHNA, CDR2 YSLEER. The CDR3 contains 16 residues. CDR3 residues: CASLAQAASNQETQYF. The CDR3 DNA follows: TGCGCCAGCTTGGCCCAGGCGGCTAGCAACCAAGAGACCCAGTACTTC.

The CDR3 DNA is TGTGCCAGCTCACCACCTGAACATTATGGCTACACCTTC. It codes for CASSPPEHYGYTF. The chain combines TRBV18 with TRBJ1-2; no reliable D call. V was clipped by 0 bases and J by 5 bases, with 7 bases between them. The CDR3 is made up of 13 amino acids. The germline V gene has CDR1 KGHSH and CDR2 LQKENI.